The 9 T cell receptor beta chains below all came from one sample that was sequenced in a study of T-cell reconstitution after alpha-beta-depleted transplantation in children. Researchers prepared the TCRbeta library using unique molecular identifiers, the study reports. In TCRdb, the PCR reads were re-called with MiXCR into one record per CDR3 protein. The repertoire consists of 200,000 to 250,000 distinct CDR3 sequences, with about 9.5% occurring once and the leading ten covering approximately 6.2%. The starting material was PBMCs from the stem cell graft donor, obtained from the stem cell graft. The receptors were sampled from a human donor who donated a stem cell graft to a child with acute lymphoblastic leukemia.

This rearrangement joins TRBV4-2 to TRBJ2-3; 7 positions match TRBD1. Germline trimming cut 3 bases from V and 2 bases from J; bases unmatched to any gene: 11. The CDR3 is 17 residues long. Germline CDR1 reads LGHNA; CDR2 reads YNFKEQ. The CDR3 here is CASSQGVGQTNTDTQYF. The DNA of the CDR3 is TGTGCCAGCAGCCAGGGGGTGGGACAGACCAACACAGATACGCAGTATTTT.

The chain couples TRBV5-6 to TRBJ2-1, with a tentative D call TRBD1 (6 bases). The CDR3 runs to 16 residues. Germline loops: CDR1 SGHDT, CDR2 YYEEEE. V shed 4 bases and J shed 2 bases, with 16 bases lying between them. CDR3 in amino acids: CASSDSPGAPYNEQFF. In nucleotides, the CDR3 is TGTGCCAGCAGCGATTCACCAGGGGCCCCCTACAATGAGCAGTTCTTC.

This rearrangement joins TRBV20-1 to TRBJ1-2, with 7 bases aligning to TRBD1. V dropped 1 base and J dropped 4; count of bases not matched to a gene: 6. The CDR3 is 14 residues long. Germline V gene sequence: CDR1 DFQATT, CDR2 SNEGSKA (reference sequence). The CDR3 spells CSARGRDRAYGYTF. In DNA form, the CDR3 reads TGCAGTGCTAGAGGCCGTGACAGGGCCTATGGCTACACCTTC.

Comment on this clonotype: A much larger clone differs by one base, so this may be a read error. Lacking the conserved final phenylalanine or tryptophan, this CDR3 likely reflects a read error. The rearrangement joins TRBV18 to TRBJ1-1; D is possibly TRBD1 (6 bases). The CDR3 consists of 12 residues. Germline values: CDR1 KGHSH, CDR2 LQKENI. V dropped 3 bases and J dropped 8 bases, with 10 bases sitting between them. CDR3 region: CASSPRTAEAFC. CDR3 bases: TGTGCCAGCTCACCCAGGACAGCCGAAGCTTTCTGT.

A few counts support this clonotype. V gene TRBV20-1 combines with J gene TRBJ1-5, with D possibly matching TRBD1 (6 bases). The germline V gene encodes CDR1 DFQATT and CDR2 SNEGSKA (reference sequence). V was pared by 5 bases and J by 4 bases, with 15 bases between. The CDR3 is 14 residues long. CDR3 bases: TGCAGTGCTGGAGGTGGGGGGGCTAATCAGCCCCAGCATTTT. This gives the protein CSAGGGGANQPQHF.

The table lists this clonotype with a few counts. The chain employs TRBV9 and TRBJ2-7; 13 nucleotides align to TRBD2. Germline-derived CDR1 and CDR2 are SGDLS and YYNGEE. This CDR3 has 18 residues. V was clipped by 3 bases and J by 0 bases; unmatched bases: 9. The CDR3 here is CASSAGTSGKKISYEQYF. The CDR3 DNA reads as TGTGCCAGCAGCGCCGGGACTAGCGGGAAAAAAATCTCCTACGAGCAGTACTTC.

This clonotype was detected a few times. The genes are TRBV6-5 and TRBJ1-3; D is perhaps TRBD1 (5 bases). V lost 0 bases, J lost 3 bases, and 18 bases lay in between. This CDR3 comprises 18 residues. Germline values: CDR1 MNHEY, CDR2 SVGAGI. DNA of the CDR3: TGTGCCAGCAGTTACTCGAGTTCGGCAGGGTTCGGTGGAAACACCATATATTTT. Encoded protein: CASSYSSSAGFGGNTIYF.

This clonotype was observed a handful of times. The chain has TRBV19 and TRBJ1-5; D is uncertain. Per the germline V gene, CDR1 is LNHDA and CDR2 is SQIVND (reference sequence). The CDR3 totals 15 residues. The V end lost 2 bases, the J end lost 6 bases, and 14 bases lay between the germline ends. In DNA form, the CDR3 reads TGTGCCAGTAGTATACATTCCCAGACGGGTCAGCCCCAGCATTTT. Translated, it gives CASSIHSQTGQPQHF.

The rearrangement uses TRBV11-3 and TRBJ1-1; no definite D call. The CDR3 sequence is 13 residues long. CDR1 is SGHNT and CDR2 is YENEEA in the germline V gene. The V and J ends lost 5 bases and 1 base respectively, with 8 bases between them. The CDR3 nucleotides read TGTGCCAGCAGCACTCGACGGAACACTGAAGCTTTCTTT. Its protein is CASSTRRNTEAFF.